A single T cell receptor beta chain is shown here with its context. This clonotype was detected a few times. Its recognized antigen is unknown. No base quality information exists; no much larger clone differs at one position. This sample's time point label indicates: approximately 40 days after influenza vaccine administration. The library was produced with RT-PCR. For sequencing, an Illumina HiSeq 2500 was employed. TCRdb trimmed the raw reads at Q25, called clones with MiXCR and kept productive beta chains. Rows with a matching CDR3 protein are joined into one entry that keeps the most common DNA and genes. For this sample there are hundreds of thousands of distinct CDR3 sequences; 10% to 11% appear just once. About 12% of the sample lies in the top ten. The data were taken from a study of response to subunit inactivated influenza vaccine (dated by TCRdb to 2017 to 2018). For the wider study: The study used deep quantitative T cell receptor repertoire profiling to track responses to a trivalent subunit inactivated influenza vaccine.

The CDR3 covers 16 residues, taking in both the cysteine and the phenylalanine. This entry keeps only the CDR3 DNA: 48 bases, framed from base 1. V lost 7 bases and J lost 1 base; the stretch between them is 14 bases long. Broader findings and caveats from the paper: It was suggested by the authors that each seasonal influenza vaccination may recruit only a limited number of new T cells.

Sequencing was performed on PBMCs from blood, taken roughly 47 days after vaccination. Recombination connected TRBV12-3 or TRBV12-4 to TRBJ2-6; no D gene is confidently identified. The source of this sequence is a man aged 45 to 65 who received an inactivated influenza vaccine. Donor details come from another sample of the same person, matched by shared clones. The CDR3 protein: CASTRSGFSGANVLTF. The DNA sequence is TGTGCCAGCACCCGGAGTGGATTTTCTGGGGCCAACGTCCTGACTTTC.